Below, 31 T cell receptor beta chains from the same sample are listed, as sequenced in a study of cytomegalovirus exposure and HLA in healthy donors (TCRdb year 2017). The library relied on the immunoSEQ multiplex PCR assay. For the multiplex PCR, a mixture combining 60 forward primers for TCR Vbeta segments and 13 reverse primers for TCR Jbeta segments was used. Here the immuneACCESS table is served through TCRdb, limited to in-frame sequences with V and J called. Missing clones are a known gap in these copies; in checked studies unresolved V genes cover under half, and the rest lacks a known reason. A total of fewer than 200,000 clones appear in this sample, 70% to 80% of them only once. The ten top clones hold 2% to 2.5% of the sample. The sample was PBMCs. Every receptor here comes from a man aged 60 to 69 in good health and CMV-seronegative.

V usage is TRBV30 and J usage is TRBJ1-1, with a weak D call TRBD1 (6 bases). The germline V and J ends were trimmed by 8 bases and 1 base, with 11 bases remaining between them. The CDR3 extends over 12 amino acids. Germline loops: CDR1 GTSNPN, CDR2 SVGIG (reference sequence). CDR3 sequence reads: CAGEGGNTEAFF. DNA for the CDR3: TGTGCCGGGGAGGGGGGGAACACTGAAGCTTTCTTT.

V usage is TRBV2 and J usage is TRBJ2-7, with 10 bases matching TRBD1. Germline loops: CDR1 SNHLY, CDR2 FYNNEI. This CDR3 spans 15 amino acids. V lost 3 bases to trimming and J lost 3 bases; unmatched junction nucleotides: 5. In nucleotides, the CDR3 is TGTGCCAGCAGTGAGGACAGGGGGTTTCTCTACGAGCAGTACTTC. Translating it yields CASSEDRGFLYEQYF.

The V call is TRBV6-5, the J call TRBJ2-5; 8 bases are a match to TRBD1. The last part of the DNA fits TRBJ2-7 better; the J call may be wrong. The CDR3 contains 14 residues. Looked up from germline, CDR1 is MNHEY and CDR2 is SVGAGI. CDR3 coding DNA: TGTGCCAGCAGTTACCGCAGGGGGCTTAACGAGCAGTACTTC. It codes for CASSYRRGLNEQYF.

The chain recombines TRBV10-3 with TRBJ2-5; the match to TRBD1 covers 7 bases. The V gene end was trimmed by 4 bases and the J gene end by 3 bases; junction bases not matched to a gene: 5. The germline V gene encodes CDR1 ENHRY and CDR2 SYGVKD. The CDR3 has 14 amino acids. CDR3 coding DNA: TGTGCCATCAGTGCTCGGGACAGCAAAGAGACCCAGTACTTC. This codes for CAISARDSKETQYF.

This clone showed up just once. The CDR3 is CASSVSLGQVYSYEQYF. The CDR3 nucleotides read TGTGCCAGCAGTGTTAGCTTGGGACAGGTTTACTCCTACGAGCAGTACTTC. The rearrangement joins TRBV6-1 to TRBJ2-5, with 8 bases identical to TRBD1. The J call may not be correct, given that the DNA end is closer to TRBJ2-7. Germline loops: CDR1 MNHNS, CDR2 SASEGT. The CDR3 is 17 residues long.

A few counts support this clone. The J gene is TRBJ2-1, the V gene TRBV19; 9 nucleotides align to TRBD1. V dropped 5 bases and J dropped 0; count of bases not matched to a gene: 2. The germline CDR1 and CDR2 sequences are LNHDA and SQIVND (reference sequence). The CDR3 contains 15 residues. CDR3 sequence reads: CASSPDRGSYNEQFF. CDR3 DNA: TGTGCCAGTAGTCCGGACAGGGGCTCCTACAATGAGCAGTTCTTC.

Details on this clone: The germline gene is not matched at one end of the junction; a read error may be the cause. V gene TRBV6-6 combines with J gene TRBJ1-5; D gene unclear. Germline CDR1 and CDR2: MNHNY and SVGAGI (reference sequence). This CDR3 is 14 amino acids long. The CDR3 is CASSPLDSNQPQNF. The CDR3 DNA sequence: TGTGCCAGCAGTCCCTTGGATAGCAATCAGCCCCAGAATTTT.

This clone occurred a few times. V and J are TRBV28 and TRBJ1-2; TRBD1 agrees at 7 bases. The V and J ends lost 6 bases and 5 bases, in that order; junction bases with no gene match: 6. In germline, CDR1 is MDHEN, CDR2 SYDVKM. This CDR3 region has 13 residues. The CDR3 reads CASSPGQPYGYTF. CDR3 DNA sequence: TGTGCCAGCAGCCCGGGACAGCCATATGGCTACACCTTC.

This clone was observed a few times. The chain is built from TRBV7-2 and TRBJ2-7, with a weak D call TRBD1 (6 bases). The CDR3 covers 15 residues. The V gene's germline CDR1 is SGHTA and CDR2 FQGNSA. The V gene lost 8 bases and the J gene lost 4 bases, with 21 bases spanning the gap. This CDR3 is CASSSRAGVGYEQYF. The DNA of the CDR3 is TGTGCCAGCTCCTCGAGGGCAGGGGTGGGTTACGAGCAGTACTTC.

V is TRBV7-2 and J is TRBJ1-5; D is ambiguous. V lost 1 base, J lost 7 bases, and 17 bases lay in between. Germline CDR1 is SGHTA and CDR2 is FQGNSA. The CDR3 length is 16 residues. CDR3 region: CASSLVGGTTGQPQHF. In nucleotides, the CDR3 is TGTGCCAGCAGCTTAGTTGGCGGTACTACGGGGCAGCCCCAGCATTTT.

The chain combines TRBV27 with TRBJ2-6; the D gene is possibly TRBD1 (6 bases). V lost 2 bases and J lost 2, with 7 bases in between. CDR1 is MNHEY and CDR2 is SMNVEV in the germline V gene (reference sequence). The CDR3 has 15 amino acids. CDR3: CASSLNRAGANVLTF. DNA of the CDR3: TGTGCCAGCAGTTTAAACAGGGCTGGGGCCAACGTCCTGACTTTC.

This chain connects TRBV19 to TRBJ2-7; maybe TRBD2 (6 bases). CDR1 is LNHDA and CDR2 is SQIVND in the germline V gene (reference sequence). The CDR3 contains 12 residues. Trimming removed 4 bases at V and 3 bases at J, with 7 bases between. The CDR3 region is CASSRGDYEQYF. The CDR3 DNA reads TGTGCCAGTAGTAGGGGGGACTACGAGCAGTACTTC.

The chain carries TRBV6-9 and TRBJ2-2; D might be TRBD2 (6 bases). Deletions cut 5 bases from V and 5 bases from J, with 21 bases between. Germline CDR1 MNHGY, CDR2 SVAAGI. The CDR3 consists of 17 residues. The CDR3 coding sequence is TGTGCCAGCAGTCTCCCTCGGCTAGCGTGTCCTACCGGGGAGCTGTTTTTT. Translating gives CASSLPRLACPTGELFF.

The chain recombines TRBV6-6 with TRBJ2-7; 7 bases match TRBD2. CDR3 length equals 15 residues. Trimming at V came to 6 bases and at J to 3 bases, leaving 11 bases not matched to a gene. Germline assignment: CDR1 MNHNY and CDR2 SVGAGI (reference sequence). The CDR3 sequence is CASSNGLEDLYEQYF. The CDR3 bases are TGTGCCAGCAGCAACGGACTAGAGGACCTCTACGAGCAGTACTTC.

The chain has TRBV7-6 and TRBJ2-1; 10 positions agree with TRBD2. Germline V lookup: CDR1 SGHVS, CDR2 FNYEAQ. Trimming at V came to 2 bases and at J to 7 bases, leaving 8 bases not matched to a gene. This CDR3 contains 16 residues. CDR3 amino acids: CASSLPGLAGDNEQFF. As DNA, the CDR3 is TGTGCCAGCAGCTTACCAGGGCTAGCGGGAGATAATGAGCAGTTCTTC.

The CDR3 DNA reads TGTGCCAGCACCCCGGGACAGGGTCCCGGGGAGCTGTTTTTT. It specifies CASTPGQGPGELFF. J is TRBJ2-2 and V is TRBV11-2, with 9 bases fitting TRBD1. The CDR3 totals 14 residues. J was trimmed by 6 bases and V by 7 bases; bases with no gene match: 6. Germline CDR1 and CDR2: SGHAT and FQNNGV.

The chain uses TRBV28 and TRBJ2-7; tentatively, D is TRBD1 (5 bases). The germline V gene encodes CDR1 MDHEN and CDR2 SYDVKM. Deletions cut 2 bases from V and 2 bases from J, with 13 bases between. The CDR3 has 15 amino acids. The CDR3: CASSLSSPGTYEQYF. CDR3 in DNA: TGTGCCAGCAGTTTAAGCTCCCCAGGGACCTACGAGCAGTACTTC.

The V gene is TRBV5-1, the J gene TRBJ2-1, with 8 bases lining up with TRBD1. V was clipped by 4 bases and J by 0 bases; unmatched bases: 6. The CDR3 contains 16 residues. Per germline, CDR1 SGHRS and CDR2 YFSETQ. CDR3 sequence (DNA): TGCGCCAGCAGCGTTACAGGGGGAAGCTCCTACAATGAGCAGTTCTTC. This sequence encodes CASSVTGGSSYNEQFF. The entire variable domain, with the rest obtained from reference TRBV5-1 and TRBJ2-1, is as follows: KAGVTQTPRYLIKTRGQQVTLSCSPISGHRSVSWYQQTPGQGLQFLFEYFSETQRNKGNFPGRFSGRQFSNSRSEMNVSTLELGDSALYLCASSVTGGSSYNEQFFGPGTRLTVL.

V usage is TRBV19 and J usage is TRBJ2-1, with D tentatively TRBD2 (5 bases). CDR3 size: 17 residues. The V gene's germline CDR1 is LNHDA and CDR2 SQIVND (reference sequence). V shed 1 base and J shed 2 bases, with 15 bases lying between them. The CDR3 DNA reads as TGTGCCAGTAGTATAGCGGGGTCGAGGGCGACCTACAATGAGCAGTTCTTC. Amino acids: CASSIAGSRATYNEQFF.

CDR3 loop: CASSKWTGANEQYF. CDR3 nucleotides: TGCGCCAGCAGCAAATGGACAGGGGCCAACGAGCAGTACTTC. This chain uses TRBV4-3 with TRBJ2-7, with 9 nucleotides matching TRBD1. The CDR3 loop spans 14 amino acids. V gave up 5 bases and J gave up 5 bases; unmatched junction bases: 7. Germline V gene data show CDR1 as LGHNA and CDR2 as YSLEER.

With respect to this clone: One end of the junction varies from germline; a read error may be responsible. The chain uses TRBV2 and TRBJ1-2; weak D call: TRBD1 (6 bases). The CDR3 length is 13 residues. Per germline, CDR1 SNHLY and CDR2 FYNNEI. The chain's CDR3 is CASSDRSNYGYPF. The DNA of the CDR3 is TGTGCCAGCAGCGACAGGTCTAACTATGGCTACCCCTTC.

This clone has more than one count but fewer than ten. This chain connects TRBV6-5 to TRBJ1-6; D uncertain. Trimming removed 6 bases at V and 10 bases at J, with 19 bases between. This CDR3 spans 15 amino acids. CDR1 and CDR2 (germline): MNHEY, SVGAGI. The CDR3 sequence: CASSFHLGRESPLHF. CDR3 DNA: TGTGCCAGCAGCTTCCACCTAGGGAGAGAATCACCCCTCCACTTT.

The CDR3 DNA is TGTGCCAGCAGTTTTTCGCCAGGGGCAAATCCCCTCCACTTT. Translation gives CASSFSPGANPLHF. The chain links TRBV27 to TRBJ1-6; D is possibly TRBD1 (6 bases). The CDR3 has 14 amino acids. The germline gives CDR1 MNHEY, CDR2 SMNVEV (reference sequence). V was trimmed by 3 bases and J by 13 bases, leaving 16 bases between them.

The V call is TRBV19, the J call TRBJ1-5; D remains ambiguous. With 3 bases removed from V and 0 bases from J, the gap between germline ends came to 9 bases. Germline V gene lookup returns CDR1 LNHDA and CDR2 SQIVND (reference sequence). The CDR3 sequence is 15 residues long. The CDR3 reads CASSIGSSSNQPQHF. The CDR3, as DNA: TGTGCCAGTAGTATTGGGAGCTCTAGCAATCAGCCCCAGCATTTT. Based on the CDR3 plus reference TRBV19 and TRBJ1-5, the full variable domain is DGGITQSPKYLFRKEGQNVTLSCEQNLNHDAMYWYRQDPGQGLRLIYYSQIVNDFQKGDIAEGYSVSREKKESFPLTVTSAQKNPTAFYLCASSIGSSSNQPQHFGDGTRLSIL.

The chain has TRBV19 and TRBJ2-2; 8 positions agree with TRBD2. The CDR3 is made up of 17 amino acids. J lost 1 base, V lost 3 bases, and 7 bases had no gene match. The V gene's germline CDR1 is LNHDA and CDR2 SQIVND (reference sequence). Here the CDR3 reads CASSILWLAGNTGELFF. The CDR3 DNA follows: TGTGCCAGTAGTATCCTTTGGCTAGCGGGGAACACCGGGGAGCTGTTTTTT.

The chain links TRBV19 to TRBJ2-7, with a weak D call TRBD2 (6 bases). The germline CDR1 and CDR2 sequences are LNHDA and SQIVND (reference sequence). The ends were cut back, 5 bases at V and 6 bases at J, with 14 bases in the middle. CDR3 length: 13 amino acids. Here the CDR3 DNA reads TGTGCCAGTAGTGCGCTGGCGGGATCCGAGCAGTACTTC. Translation: CASSALAGSEQYF.

The genes are TRBV29-1 and TRBJ2-7, with 13 bases matching TRBD2. The CDR3 has 15 amino acids. Germline V CDR1 and CDR2: SQVTM, ANQGSEA. V lost 1 base and J lost 5; bases outside the gene matches: 5. The CDR3 loop reads CSVEGTSGRQDEQYF. The DNA for the CDR3 is TGCAGCGTTGAAGGGACTAGCGGGAGACAGGACGAGCAGTACTTC.

The chain carries TRBV6-5 and TRBJ2-1; 9 bases are shared with TRBD1. There are 15 residues in the CDR3. Germline CDR1 reads MNHEY; CDR2 reads SVGAGI. The trim removed 5 bases at V and 6 bases at J, leaving 8 bases unmatched. The CDR3 protein is CASSVPGQGRNEQFF. In DNA, the CDR3 is TGTGCCAGCAGTGTCCCGGGACAGGGCCGCAATGAGCAGTTCTTC.

About this clone itself: Other DNA sequences within the sample encode an identical CDR3. V gene TRBV19 combines with J gene TRBJ1-1; no clear D. Per germline, CDR1 LNHDA and CDR2 SQIVND (reference sequence). Trimming cost V 2 bases and J 5 bases, with 9 bases left between them. This CDR3 is built from 13 residues. CDR3 coding DNA: TGTGCCAGTAGTATACGGACGGGGACTGAAGCTTTCTTT. Its protein is CASSIRTGTEAFF.

The chain couples TRBV7-6 to TRBJ1-1; perhaps TRBD1 as D (5 bases). V dropped 0 bases and J dropped 1 base, with 6 bases sitting between them. The germline V gene has CDR1 SGHVS and CDR2 FNYEAQ. CDR3 size: 14 residues. The CDR3 protein is CASSLAGGNTEAFF. In DNA form, the CDR3 reads TGTGCCAGCAGCTTAGCGGGGGGGAACACTGAAGCTTTCTTT.

The chain carries TRBV5-4 and TRBJ1-2, with D tentatively TRBD1 (6 bases). From germline, CDR1 is SGHNT and CDR2 YYREEE (reference sequence). This CDR3 spans 15 amino acids. The V end was cut by 0 bases, the J end by 4 bases, with 13 bases between. The CDR3 reads CASSLGITGPYGYTF. CDR3 sequence (DNA): TGTGCCAGCAGCTTGGGGATAACAGGGCCCTATGGCTACACCTTC.